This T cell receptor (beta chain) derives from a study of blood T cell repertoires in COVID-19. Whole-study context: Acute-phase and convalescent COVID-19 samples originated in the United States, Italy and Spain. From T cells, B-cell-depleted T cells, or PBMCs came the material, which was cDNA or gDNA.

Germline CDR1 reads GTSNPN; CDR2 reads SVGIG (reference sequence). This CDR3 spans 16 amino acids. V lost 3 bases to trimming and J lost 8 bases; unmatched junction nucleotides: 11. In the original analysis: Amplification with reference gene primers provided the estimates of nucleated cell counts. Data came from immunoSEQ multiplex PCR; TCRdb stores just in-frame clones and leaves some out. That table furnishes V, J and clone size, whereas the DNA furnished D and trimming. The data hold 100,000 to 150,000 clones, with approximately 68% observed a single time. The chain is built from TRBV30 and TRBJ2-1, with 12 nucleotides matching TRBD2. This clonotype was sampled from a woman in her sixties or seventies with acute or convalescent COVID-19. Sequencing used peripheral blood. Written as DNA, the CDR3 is TGTGCCTGGAGCCCGGGCCTAGCGGGAGGGATTGATGAGCAGTTCTTC. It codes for CAWSPGLAGGIDEQFF.